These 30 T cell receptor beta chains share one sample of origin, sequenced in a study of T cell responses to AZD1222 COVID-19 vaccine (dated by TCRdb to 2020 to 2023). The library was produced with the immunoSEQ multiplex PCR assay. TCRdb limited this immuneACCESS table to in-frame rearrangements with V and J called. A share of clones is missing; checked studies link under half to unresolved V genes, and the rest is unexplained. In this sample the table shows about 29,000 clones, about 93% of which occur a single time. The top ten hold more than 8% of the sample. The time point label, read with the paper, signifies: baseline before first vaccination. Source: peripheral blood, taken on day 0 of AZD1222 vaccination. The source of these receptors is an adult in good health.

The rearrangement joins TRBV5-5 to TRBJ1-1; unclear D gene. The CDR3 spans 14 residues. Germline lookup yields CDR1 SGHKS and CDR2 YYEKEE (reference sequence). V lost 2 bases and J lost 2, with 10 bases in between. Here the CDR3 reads CASSFSGLNTEAFF. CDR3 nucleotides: TGTGCCAGCAGCTTCTCCGGCCTTAACACTGAAGCTTTCTTT.

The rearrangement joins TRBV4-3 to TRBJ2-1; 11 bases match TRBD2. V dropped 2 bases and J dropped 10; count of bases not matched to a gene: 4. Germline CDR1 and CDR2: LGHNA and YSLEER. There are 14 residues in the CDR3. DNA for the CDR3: TGCGCCAGCAGCCAAACTAGCGGGAGAGGGGAGCAGTTCTTC. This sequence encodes CASSQTSGRGEQFF.

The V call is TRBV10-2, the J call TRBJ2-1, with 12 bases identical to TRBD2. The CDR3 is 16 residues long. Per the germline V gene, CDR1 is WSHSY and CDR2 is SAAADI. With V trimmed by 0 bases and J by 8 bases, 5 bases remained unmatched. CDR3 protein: CASSESRTSGIYEQFF. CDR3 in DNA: TGCGCCAGCAGTGAGTCAAGGACTAGCGGGATCTATGAGCAGTTCTTC.

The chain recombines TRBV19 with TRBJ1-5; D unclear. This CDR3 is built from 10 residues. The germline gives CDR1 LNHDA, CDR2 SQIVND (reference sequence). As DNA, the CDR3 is TGTGTAGGATGCAATCAGCCCCAGCATTTT. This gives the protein CVGCNQPQHF.

The CDR3 here is CASRGHTMNTGELFF. The CDR3 DNA is TGCGCCAGCAGGGGACATACTATGAACACCGGGGAGCTGTTTTTT. The V gene is TRBV10-2, the J gene TRBJ2-2, with D perhaps matching TRBD1 (6 bases). Germline assignment: CDR1 WSHSY and CDR2 SAAADI. The CDR3 contains 15 residues. V was pared by 6 bases and J by 1 base, with 12 bases between.

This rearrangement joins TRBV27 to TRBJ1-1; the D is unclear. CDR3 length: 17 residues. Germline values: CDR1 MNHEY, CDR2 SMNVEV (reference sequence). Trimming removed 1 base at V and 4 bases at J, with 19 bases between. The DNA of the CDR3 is TGTGCCAGCAGTTTATACGGCGGAAAGGCGGTGAGCACTGAAGCTTTCTTT. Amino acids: CASSLYGGKAVSTEAFF.

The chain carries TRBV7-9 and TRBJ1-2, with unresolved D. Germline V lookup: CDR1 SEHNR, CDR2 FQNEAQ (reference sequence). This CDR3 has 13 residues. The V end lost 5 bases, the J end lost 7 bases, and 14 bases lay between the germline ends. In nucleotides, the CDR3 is TGTGCCAGCAGCCCCCGGGCGGGCGGTGGCTACACCTTC. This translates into CASSPRAGGGYTF.

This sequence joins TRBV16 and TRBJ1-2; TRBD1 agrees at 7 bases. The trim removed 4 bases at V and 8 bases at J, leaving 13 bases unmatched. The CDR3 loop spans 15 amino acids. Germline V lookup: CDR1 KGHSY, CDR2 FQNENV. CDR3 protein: CASSRQTGILYGYTF. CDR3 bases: TGTGCCAGCAGCCGCCAGACAGGGATCTTGTACGGCTACACCTTC.

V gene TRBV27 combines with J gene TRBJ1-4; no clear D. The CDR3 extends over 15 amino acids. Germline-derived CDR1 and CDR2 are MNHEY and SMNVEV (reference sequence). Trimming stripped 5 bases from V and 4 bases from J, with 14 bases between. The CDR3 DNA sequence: TGTGCCAGCAGTCCGTCGACGCGAGATAATGAAAAACTGTTTTTT. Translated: CASSPSTRDNEKLFF.

The CDR3, as DNA: TGTGCCAGCAGCTTAGGAGGGGGGAACACCATATATTTT. It encodes CASSLGGGNTIYF. This chain links TRBV7-2 with TRBJ1-3; D perhaps matches TRBD1 (6 bases). Germline V gene lookup returns CDR1 SGHTA and CDR2 FQGNSA. V lost 1 base and J 7 bases, leaving 8 bases between the germline ends. The CDR3 is 13 residues long.

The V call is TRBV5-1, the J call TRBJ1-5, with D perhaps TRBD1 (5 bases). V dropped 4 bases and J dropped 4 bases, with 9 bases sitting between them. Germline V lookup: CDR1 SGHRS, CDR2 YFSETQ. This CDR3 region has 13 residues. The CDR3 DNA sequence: TGCGCCAGCAGCGTTCAGGGAAATCAGCCCCAGCATTTT. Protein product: CASSVQGNQPQHF. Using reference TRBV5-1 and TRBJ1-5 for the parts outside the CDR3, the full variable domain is KAGVTQTPRYLIKTRGQQVTLSCSPISGHRSVSWYQQTPGQGLQFLFEYFSETQRNKGNFPGRFSGRQFSNSRSEMNVSTLELGDSALYLCASSVQGNQPQHFGDGTRLSIL.

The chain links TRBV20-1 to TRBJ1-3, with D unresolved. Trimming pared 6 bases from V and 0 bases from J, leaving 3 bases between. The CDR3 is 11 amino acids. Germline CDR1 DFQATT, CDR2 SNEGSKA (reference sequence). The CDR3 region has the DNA TGCAGTGCGAGCTCTGGAAACACCATATATTTT. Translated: CSASSGNTIYF.

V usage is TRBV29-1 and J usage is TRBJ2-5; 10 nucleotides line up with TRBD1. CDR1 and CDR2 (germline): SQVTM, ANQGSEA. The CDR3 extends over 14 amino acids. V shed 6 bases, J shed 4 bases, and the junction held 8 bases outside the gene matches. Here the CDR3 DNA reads TGCAGCGTGCTTGACCGGGACAGGGGAGAGACCCAGTACTTC. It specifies CSVLDRDRGETQYF.

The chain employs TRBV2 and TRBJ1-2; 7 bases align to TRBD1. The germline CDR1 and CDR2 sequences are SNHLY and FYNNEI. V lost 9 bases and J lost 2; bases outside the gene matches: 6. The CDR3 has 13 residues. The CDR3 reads CASDREENYGYTF. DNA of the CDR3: TGTGCCAGTGACAGGGAGGAAAACTATGGCTACACCTTC.

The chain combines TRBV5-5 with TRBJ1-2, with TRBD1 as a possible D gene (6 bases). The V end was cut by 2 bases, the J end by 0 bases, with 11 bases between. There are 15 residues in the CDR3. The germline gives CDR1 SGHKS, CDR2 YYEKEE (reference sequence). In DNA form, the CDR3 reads TGTGCCAGCAGCTTCTGGACAGCATCTAACTATGGCTACACCTTC. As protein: CASSFWTASNYGYTF.

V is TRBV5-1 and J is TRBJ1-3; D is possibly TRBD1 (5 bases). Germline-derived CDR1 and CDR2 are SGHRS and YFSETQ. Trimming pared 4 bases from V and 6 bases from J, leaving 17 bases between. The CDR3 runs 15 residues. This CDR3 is CASSPADGGENTIYF. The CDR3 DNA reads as TGCGCCAGCAGCCCGGCTGATGGGGGTGAAAACACCATATATTTT.

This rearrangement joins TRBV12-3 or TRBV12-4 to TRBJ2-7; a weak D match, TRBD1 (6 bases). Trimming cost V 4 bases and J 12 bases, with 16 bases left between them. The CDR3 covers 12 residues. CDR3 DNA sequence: TGTGCCAGCAGTTGGGACAACCTAGGTTTGTACTTC. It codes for CASSWDNLGLYF.

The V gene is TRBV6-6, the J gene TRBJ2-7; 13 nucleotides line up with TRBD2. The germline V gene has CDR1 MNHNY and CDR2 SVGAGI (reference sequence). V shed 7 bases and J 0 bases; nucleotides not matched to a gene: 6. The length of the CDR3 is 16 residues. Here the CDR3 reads CASTRGTSGNSYEQYF. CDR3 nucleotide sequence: TGTGCCAGCACAAGAGGGACTAGCGGGAACTCCTACGAGCAGTACTTC.

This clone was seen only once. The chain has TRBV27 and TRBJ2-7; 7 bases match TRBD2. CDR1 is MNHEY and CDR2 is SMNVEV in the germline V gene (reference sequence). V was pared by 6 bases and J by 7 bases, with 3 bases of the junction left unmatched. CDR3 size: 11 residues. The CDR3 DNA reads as TGTGCCAGCAGCCACGGGGGGGAGCAGTACTTC. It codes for CASSHGGEQYF.

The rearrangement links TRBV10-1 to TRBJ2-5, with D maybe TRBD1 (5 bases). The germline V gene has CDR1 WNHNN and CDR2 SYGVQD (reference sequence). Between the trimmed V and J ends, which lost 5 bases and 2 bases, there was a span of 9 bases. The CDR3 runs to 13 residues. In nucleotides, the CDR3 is TGCGCCAGCAGTTCGGACATACAAGAGACCCAGTACTTC. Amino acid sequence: CASSSDIQETQYF.

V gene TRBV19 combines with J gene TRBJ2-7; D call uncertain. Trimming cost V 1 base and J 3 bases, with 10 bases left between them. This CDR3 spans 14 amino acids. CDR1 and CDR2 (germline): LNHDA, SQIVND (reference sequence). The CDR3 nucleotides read TGTGCCAGTAGTATAGGTGACTCCAGCTACGAGCAGTACTTC. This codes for CASSIGDSSYEQYF. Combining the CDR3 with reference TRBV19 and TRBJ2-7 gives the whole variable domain DGGITQSPKYLFRKEGQNVTLSCEQNLNHDAMYWYRQDPGQGLRLIYYSQIVNDFQKGDIAEGYSVSREKKESFPLTVTSAQKNPTAFYLCASSIGDSSYEQYFGPGTRLTVT.

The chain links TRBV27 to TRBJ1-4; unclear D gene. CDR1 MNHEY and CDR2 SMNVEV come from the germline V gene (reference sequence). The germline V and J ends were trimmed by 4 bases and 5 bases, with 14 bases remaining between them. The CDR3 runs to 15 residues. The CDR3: CASSYIAGLNEKLFF. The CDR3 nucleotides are TGTGCCAGCAGTTATATTGCGGGCCTCAATGAAAAACTGTTTTTT.

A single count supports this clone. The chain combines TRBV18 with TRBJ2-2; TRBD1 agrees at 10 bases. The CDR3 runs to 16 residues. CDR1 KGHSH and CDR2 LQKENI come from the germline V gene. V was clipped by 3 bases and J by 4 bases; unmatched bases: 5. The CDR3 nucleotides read TGTGCCAGCTCACCTCGGACAGGGGGTGTCACCGGGGAGCTGTTTTTT. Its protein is CASSPRTGGVTGELFF.

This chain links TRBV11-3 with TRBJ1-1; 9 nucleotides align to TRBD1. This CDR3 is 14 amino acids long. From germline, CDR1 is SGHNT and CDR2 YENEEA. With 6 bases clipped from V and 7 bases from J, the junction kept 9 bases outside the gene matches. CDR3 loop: CASRWGQGGGEAFF. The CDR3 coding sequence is TGTGCCAGCAGGTGGGGACAGGGAGGGGGTGAAGCTTTCTTT.

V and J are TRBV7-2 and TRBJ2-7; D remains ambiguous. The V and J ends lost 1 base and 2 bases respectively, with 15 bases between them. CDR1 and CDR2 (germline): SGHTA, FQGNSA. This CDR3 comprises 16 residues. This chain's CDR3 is CASSLESRRLAYEQYF. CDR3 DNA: TGTGCCAGCAGCTTAGAATCCCGGCGCCTCGCCTACGAGCAGTACTTC.

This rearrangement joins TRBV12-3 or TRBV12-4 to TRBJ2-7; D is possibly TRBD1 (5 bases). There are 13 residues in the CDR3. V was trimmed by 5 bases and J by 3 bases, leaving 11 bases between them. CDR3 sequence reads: CASSQGIHYEQYF. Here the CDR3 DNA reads TGTGCCAGCAGTCAGGGTATCCACTACGAGCAGTACTTC.

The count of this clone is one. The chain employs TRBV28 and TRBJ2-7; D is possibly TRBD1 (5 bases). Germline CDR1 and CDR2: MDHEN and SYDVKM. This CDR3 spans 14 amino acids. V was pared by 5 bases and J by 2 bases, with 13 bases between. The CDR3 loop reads CASSPRQGPYEQYF. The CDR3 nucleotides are TGTGCCAGCAGTCCCCGCCAGGGCCCCTACGAGCAGTACTTC.

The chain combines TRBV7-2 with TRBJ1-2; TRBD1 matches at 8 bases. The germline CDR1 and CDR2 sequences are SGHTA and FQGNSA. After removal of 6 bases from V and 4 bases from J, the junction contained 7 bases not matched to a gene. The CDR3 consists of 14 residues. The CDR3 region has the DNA TGTGCCAGCAGTTCTAGGACAGGGACCTATGGCTACACCTTC. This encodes CASSSRTGTYGYTF.

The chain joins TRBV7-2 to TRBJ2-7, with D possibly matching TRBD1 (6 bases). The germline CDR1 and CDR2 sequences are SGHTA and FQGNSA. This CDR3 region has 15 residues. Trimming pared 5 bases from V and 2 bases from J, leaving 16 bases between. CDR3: CASSTRTGNPYEQYF. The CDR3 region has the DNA TGTGCCAGCAGCACACGAACAGGGAATCCCTACGAGCAGTACTTC.

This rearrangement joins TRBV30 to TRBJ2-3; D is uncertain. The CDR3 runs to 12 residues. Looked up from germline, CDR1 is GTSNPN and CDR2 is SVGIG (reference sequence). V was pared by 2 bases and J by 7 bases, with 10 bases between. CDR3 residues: CAWSSTAYTQYF. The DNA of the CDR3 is TGTGCCTGGAGTTCAACAGCATATACGCAGTATTTT.